The clone carrying this TCR beta chain was seen a few times. CDR1 and CDR2 (germline): SGHTA, FQGTGA. The V end lost 4 bases, the J end lost 3 bases, and 9 bases lay between the germline ends. This CDR3 is 13 amino acids long. In the original workflow: Using reference gene primer amplification, nucleated cell counts were estimated. The data were produced by immunoSEQ multiplex PCR, yet TCRdb's version contains in-frame clones alone and is incomplete. V and J calls and clone size follow that table, whereas D and trimming were derived from the DNA. This sample has just under 150,000 clones, with about 87% found just once. The entry originates in a study of blood T cell repertoires in COVID-19. For the study at large: Both acute and convalescent COVID-19 samples were obtained from the United States, Italy and Spain. T cells, B-cell-depleted T cells, or PBMCs provided the cDNA or gDNA that served as material.

J is TRBJ2-5 and V is TRBV7-3; D is uncertain. The receptor comes from a woman in her forties or fifties with active or convalescent COVID-19. Material: peripheral blood. The CDR3 protein is CASSSNIEETQYF. DNA of the CDR3: TGTGCCAGCAGCTCAAACATTGAAGAGACCCAGTACTTC.